This entry concerns a single T cell receptor beta chain. Method: immunoSEQ multiplex PCR; TCRdb's copy keeps in-frame clones and lacks some. This sample has approximately 350,000 clones, with about nine tenths found just once. These data are taken from a study of blood T cell repertoires in COVID-19. Germline V gene sequence: CDR1 LNHDA, CDR2 SQIVND (reference sequence). J lost 3 bases, V lost 5 bases, and 7 bases had no gene match. This CDR3 has 15 residues. Sequenced material: peripheral blood. The chain recombines TRBV19 with TRBJ1-5; 7 nucleotides align to TRBD1. The sequence came from an older woman with COVID-19, enrolled during active disease. CDR3 loop: CASSPTGTVNQPQHF. The CDR3 DNA follows: TGTGCCAGTAGTCCCACCGGGACAGTCAATCAGCCCCAGCATTTT. Variable domain in full (rest from reference TRBV19 and TRBJ1-5): DGGITQSPKYLFRKEGQNVTLSCEQNLNHDAMYWYRQDPGQGLRLIYYSQIVNDFQKGDIAEGYSVSREKKESFPLTVTSAQKNPTAFYLCASSPTGTVNQPQHFGDGTRLSIL.